This entry describes one TCR beta chain. Its matching antigen is unknown. The data stem from a study of cytomegalovirus exposure and HLA in healthy donors. The assay was immunoSEQ multiplex PCR, and TCRdb's table has in-frame clones only and misses some. The sample consists of about 170,000 clones, 89% of them appearing once. Regarding the study as a whole: Subsequent analysis revealed that first-cohort TCR clusters tended to co-occur in the 120 or so validation repertoires. Researchers catalogued approximately 170 TCR beta chains as cytomegalovirus-associated. TCR sequences were mostly rare, though some public TCRs occurred in many donors.

Germline CDR1 and CDR2: KGHSH and LQKENI. V dropped 4 bases and J dropped 5 bases, with 9 bases sitting between them. The CDR3 is made up of 13 amino acids. The receptor was derived from a woman younger than 30 in good health and CMV-seropositive. The chain carries TRBV18 and TRBJ1-5; D is undetermined. Sequenced material: PBMCs. The CDR3 sequence is CASSQGGDQPQHF. The CDR3 bases are TGTGCCAGCTCACAGGGCGGGGATCAGCCCCAGCATTTT.